Below are 3 T cell receptor beta chains sequenced from a single sample in a study of tissue T cells after allogeneic stem cell transplantation. TCRdb's copy holds only in-frame clones and misses some; the assay was immunoSEQ multiplex PCR. Of roughly 6,600 clones in the sample, around 43% were seen once. Regarding time point: mouse harvest day 7 after allogeneic transplant. Tail vein injection delivered 10^7 T-cell-depleted bone marrow cells and 10^6 splenic CD5+ T cells. Sequenced sample: lymph node tissue. Every receptor here comes from a female BALB/c mouse given C57BL/6 T cells with graft-versus-host disease after an allogeneic hematopoietic cell transplant.

With regard to this clone: Gene names refer to mouse genes. The read terminates 1 residue ahead of where the CDR3 ends, so the germline J gene completes it. The chain recombines TRBV2 with TRBJ2-2; 11 bases are a match to TRBD2. This CDR3 is 16 amino acids long. In germline, CDR1 is LGHNA, CDR2 YSYQKL. V dropped 0 bases and J dropped 6; count of bases not matched to a gene: 3. The CDR3 region is CASSQDILGGPGQLYF. Incomplete CDR3 DNA: TGTGCCAGCAGCCAAGATATACTGGGGGGGCCCGGGCAGCTCTAC.

This clone was seen more than once but under ten times. The listed genes are named as in mouse. The CDR3 extends 1 residue past the end of the read, so its final part is completed from the germline J gene. The V and J genes are TRBV26 and TRBJ2-4; D might be TRBD1 (5 bases). CDR1 is KGHPV, CDR2 FQNQEV, per germline (reference sequence). V shed 0 bases and J shed 0 bases, with 10 bases lying between them. The CDR3 extends over 16 amino acids. CDR3 protein: CASSLSAGRSQNTLYF. Incomplete CDR3 DNA: TGTGCCAGCAGTCTGTCCGCAGGGAGGAGTCAAAACACCTTGTAC.

A remark on this clone: The gene names given are mouse names. Read data end 1 residue before the CDR3 end; the end is taken from the germline J gene. The chain employs TRBV26 and TRBJ2-1, with a weak D call TRBD1 (5 bases). Per the germline V gene, CDR1 is KGHPV and CDR2 is FQNQEV (reference sequence). This CDR3 comprises 14 residues. The V end was cut by 1 base, the J end by 5 bases, with 9 bases between. Incomplete CDR3 DNA: TGTGCCAGCAGTCTGTGGGGAGGGGATGCTGAGCAGTTC. Translated: CASSLWGGDAEQF. Given in full, the CDR3 is CASSLWGGDAEQFF.